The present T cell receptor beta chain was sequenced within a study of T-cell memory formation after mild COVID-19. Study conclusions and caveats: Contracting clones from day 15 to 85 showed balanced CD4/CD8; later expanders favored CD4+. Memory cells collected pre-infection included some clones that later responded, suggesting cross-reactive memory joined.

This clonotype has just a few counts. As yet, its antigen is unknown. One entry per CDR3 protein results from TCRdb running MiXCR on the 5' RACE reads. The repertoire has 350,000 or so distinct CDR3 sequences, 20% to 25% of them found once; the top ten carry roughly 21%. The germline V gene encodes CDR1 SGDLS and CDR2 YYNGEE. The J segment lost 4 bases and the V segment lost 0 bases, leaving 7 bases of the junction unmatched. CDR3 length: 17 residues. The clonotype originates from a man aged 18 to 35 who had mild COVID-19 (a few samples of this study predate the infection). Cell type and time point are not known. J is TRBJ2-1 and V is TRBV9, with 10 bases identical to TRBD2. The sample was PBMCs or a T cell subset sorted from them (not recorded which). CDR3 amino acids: CASSVVPSGGNYNEQFF. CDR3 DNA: TGTGCCAGCAGCGTAGTGCCTAGCGGGGGTAATTACAATGAGCAGTTCTTC.